The sequence of this TCR beta chain was determined in a study of monozygotic twins with inflammatory bowel disease. Researchers used approximately 3,500 ng of total RNA for each TCR library. Each CDR3 protein gets one entry in TCRdb, which reprocessed the 5' RACE reads and gives no DNA. In total, the table holds 150,000 to 200,000 distinct CDR3 sequences. Sequences were obtained from blood. The receptor was isolated from a human donor with ulcerative colitis or Crohn's disease, or a healthy co-twin of an affected twin (not recorded which).

The CDR3: CASSLGTGAELNEKLFF. This chain links TRBV7-8 with TRBJ1-4; with no DNA, the TCRdb D assignment of TRBD1 cannot be verified. The germline gives CDR1 SGHVS, CDR2 FQNEAQ. CDR3 size: 17 residues.